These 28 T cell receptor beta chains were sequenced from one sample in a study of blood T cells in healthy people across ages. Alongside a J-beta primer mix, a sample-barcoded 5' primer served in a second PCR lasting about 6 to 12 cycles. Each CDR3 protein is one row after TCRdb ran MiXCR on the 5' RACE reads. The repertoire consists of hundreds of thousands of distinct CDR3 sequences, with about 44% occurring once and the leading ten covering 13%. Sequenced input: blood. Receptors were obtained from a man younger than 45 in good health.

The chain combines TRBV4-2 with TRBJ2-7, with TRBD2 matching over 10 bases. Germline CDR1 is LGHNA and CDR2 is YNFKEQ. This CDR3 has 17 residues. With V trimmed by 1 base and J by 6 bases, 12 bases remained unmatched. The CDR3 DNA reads TGTGCCAGCAGCCAAGTAGCGGGGGGTCTAAATAAGATCGAGCAGTACTTC. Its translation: CASSQVAGGLNKIEQYF.

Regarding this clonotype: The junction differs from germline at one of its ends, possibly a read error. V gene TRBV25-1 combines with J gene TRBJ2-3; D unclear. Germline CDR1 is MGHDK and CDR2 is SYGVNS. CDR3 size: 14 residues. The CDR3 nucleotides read TGTGCCAGCAGCCAAAGCTGGTCTGCAGAGACGCAGTATTTT. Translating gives CASSQSWSAETQYF.

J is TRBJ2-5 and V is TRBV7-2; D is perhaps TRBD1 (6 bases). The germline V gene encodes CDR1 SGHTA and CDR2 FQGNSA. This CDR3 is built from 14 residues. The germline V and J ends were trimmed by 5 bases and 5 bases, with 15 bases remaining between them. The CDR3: CASSKYQGLETQYF. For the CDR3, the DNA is TGTGCCAGCAGCAAATATCAGGGGTTGGAGACCCAGTACTTC.

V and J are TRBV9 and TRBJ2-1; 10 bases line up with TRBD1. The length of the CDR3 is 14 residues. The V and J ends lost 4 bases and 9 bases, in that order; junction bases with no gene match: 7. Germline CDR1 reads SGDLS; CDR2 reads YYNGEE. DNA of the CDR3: TGTGCCAGCAGCACCGTGACAGGGGGCGTTGAGCAGTTCTTC. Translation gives CASSTVTGGVEQFF.

The CDR3 coding sequence is TGCGCCAGCAGCCCTCGGGACAATTTCCGCGAGCAGTACTTC. Protein: CASSPRDNFREQYF. The gene calls are TRBV4-1 and TRBJ2-7, with D tentatively TRBD1 (6 bases). Between the trimmed V and J ends, which lost 4 bases and 6 bases, there was a span of 16 bases. The CDR3 has 14 residues. Germline CDR1 and CDR2: MGHRA and YSYEKL.

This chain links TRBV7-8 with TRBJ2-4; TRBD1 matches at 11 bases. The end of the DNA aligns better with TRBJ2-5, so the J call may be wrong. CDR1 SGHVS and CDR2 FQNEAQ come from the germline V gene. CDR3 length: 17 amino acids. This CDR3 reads CASSSARTGGSQETQYF. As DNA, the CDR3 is TGTGCCAGCAGCTCGGCTCGGACAGGGGGCAGTCAAGAGACCCAGTACTTC.

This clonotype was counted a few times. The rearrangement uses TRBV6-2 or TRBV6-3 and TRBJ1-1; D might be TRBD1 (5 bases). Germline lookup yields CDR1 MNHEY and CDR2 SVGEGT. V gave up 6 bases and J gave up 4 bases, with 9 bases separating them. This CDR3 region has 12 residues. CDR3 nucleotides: TGTGCCAGCAGGAGGGGAGGCACTGAAGCTTTCTTT. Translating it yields CASRRGGTEAFF.

The CDR3 DNA reads TGTGCCAGCAGCTTACGAGGGGTTAAAAACATTCAGTACTTC. Amino acids: CASSLRGVKNIQYF. This rearrangement joins TRBV13 to TRBJ2-4; either TRBD1 or TRBD2 may supply D (5 bases each). The germline V gene encodes CDR1 PRHDT and CDR2 FYEKMQ (reference sequence). There are 14 residues in the CDR3. Trimming shortened V by 2 bases and J by 4 bases, and 9 bases separated the two germline ends.

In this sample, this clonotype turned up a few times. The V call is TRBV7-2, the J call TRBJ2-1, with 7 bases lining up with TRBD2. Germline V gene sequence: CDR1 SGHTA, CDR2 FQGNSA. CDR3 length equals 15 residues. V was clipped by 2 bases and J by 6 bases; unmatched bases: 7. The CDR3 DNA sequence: TGTGCCAGCAGCTTATCTGGACTAGAGGTCAATGAGCAGTTCTTC. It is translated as CASSLSGLEVNEQFF.

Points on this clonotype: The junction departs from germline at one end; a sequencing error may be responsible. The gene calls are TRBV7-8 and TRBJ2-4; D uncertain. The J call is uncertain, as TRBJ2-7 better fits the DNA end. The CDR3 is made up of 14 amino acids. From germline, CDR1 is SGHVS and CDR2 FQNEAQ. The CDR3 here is CASSPWASAYEQYF. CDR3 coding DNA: TGCGCCAGCAGCCCCTGGGCGTCGGCTTACGAGCAGTACTTC.

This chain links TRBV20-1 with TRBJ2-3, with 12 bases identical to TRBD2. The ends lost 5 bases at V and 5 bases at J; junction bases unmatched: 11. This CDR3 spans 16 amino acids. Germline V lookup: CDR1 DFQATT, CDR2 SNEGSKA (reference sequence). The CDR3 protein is CSARDWTSGTIDTQYF. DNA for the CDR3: TGCAGTGCTCGCGACTGGACTAGCGGGACCATAGATACGCAGTATTTT.

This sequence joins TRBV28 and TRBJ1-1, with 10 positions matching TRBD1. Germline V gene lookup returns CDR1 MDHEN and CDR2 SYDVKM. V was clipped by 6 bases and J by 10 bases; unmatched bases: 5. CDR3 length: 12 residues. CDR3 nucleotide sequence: TGTGCCAGCAGCGGGACAGGGGTAAGAGCTTTCTTT. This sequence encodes CASSGTGVRAFF.

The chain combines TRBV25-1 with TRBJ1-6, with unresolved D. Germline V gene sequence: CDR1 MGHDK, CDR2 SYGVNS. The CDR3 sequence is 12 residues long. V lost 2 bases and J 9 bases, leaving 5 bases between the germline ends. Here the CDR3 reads CASSEEFSPLHF. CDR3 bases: TGTGCCAGCAGTGAAGAGTTTTCACCCCTCCACTTT. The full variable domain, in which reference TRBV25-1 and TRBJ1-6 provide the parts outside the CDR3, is EADIYQTPRYLVIGTGKKITLECSQTMGHDKMYWYQQDPGMELHLIHYSYGVNSTEKGDLSSESTVSRIRTEHFPLTLESARPSHTSQYLCASSEEFSPLHFGNGTRLTVT.

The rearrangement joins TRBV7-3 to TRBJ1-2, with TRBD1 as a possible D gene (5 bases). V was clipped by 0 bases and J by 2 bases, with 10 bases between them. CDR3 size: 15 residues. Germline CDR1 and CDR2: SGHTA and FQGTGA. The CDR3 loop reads CASSLTADTNYGYTF. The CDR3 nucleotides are TGTGCCAGCAGCTTAACGGCGGACACGAACTATGGCTACACCTTC.

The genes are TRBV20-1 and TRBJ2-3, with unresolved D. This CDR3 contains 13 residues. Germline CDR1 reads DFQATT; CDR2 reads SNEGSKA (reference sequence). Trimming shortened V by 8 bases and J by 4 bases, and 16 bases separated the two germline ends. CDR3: CSPTKQVPDTQYF. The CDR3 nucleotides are TGCAGTCCCACAAAGCAGGTTCCAGATACGCAGTATTTT.

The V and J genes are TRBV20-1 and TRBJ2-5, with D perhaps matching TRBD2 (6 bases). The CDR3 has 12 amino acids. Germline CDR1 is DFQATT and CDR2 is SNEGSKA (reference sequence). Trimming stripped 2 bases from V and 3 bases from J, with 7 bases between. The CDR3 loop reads CSARRLEETQYF. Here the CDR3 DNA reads TGCAGTGCTAGAAGACTAGAAGAGACCCAGTACTTC.

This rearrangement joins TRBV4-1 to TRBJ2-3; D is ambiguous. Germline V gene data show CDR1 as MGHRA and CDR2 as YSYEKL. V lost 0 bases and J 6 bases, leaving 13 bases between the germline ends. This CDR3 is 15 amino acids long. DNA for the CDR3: TGCGCCAGCAGCCAAGATTTAGACACATTTGATACGCAGTATTTT. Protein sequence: CASSQDLDTFDTQYF.

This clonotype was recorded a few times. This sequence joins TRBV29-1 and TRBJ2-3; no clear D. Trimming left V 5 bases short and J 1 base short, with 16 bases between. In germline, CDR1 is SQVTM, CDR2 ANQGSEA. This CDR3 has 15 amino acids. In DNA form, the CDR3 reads TGCAGCGTTAACTGGGCTCTGTTACGCACAGATACGCAGTATTTT. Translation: CSVNWALLRTDTQYF.

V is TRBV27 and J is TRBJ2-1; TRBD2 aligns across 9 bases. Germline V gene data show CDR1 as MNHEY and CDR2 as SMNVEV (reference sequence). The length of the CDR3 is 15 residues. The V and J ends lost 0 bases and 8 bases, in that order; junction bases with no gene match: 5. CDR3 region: CASSLSLAGSYEQFF. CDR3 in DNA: TGTGCCAGCAGTTTATCGCTAGCGGGGAGCTATGAGCAGTTCTTC.

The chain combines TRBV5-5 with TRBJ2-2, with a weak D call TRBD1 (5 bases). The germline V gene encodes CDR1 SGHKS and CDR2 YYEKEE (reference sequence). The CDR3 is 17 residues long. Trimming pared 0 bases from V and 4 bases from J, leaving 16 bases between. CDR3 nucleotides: TGTGCCAGCAGCTTGGACCTGCAGGGAAGCCGCACCGGGGAGCTGTTTTTT. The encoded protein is CASSLDLQGSRTGELFF.

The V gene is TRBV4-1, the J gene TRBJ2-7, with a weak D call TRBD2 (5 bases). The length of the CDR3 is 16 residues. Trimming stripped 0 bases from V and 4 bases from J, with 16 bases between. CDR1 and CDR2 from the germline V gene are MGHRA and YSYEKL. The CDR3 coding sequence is TGCGCCAGCAGCCAAGATATGGGGAGAGGGAATTACGAGCAGTACTTC. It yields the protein CASSQDMGRGNYEQYF.

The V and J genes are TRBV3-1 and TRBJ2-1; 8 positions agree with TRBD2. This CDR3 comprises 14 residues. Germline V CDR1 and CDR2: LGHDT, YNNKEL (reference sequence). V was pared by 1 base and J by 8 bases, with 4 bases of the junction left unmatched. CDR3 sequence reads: CASSQAGGAHEQFF. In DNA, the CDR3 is TGTGCCAGCAGCCAAGCCGGGGGGGCCCATGAGCAGTTCTTC.

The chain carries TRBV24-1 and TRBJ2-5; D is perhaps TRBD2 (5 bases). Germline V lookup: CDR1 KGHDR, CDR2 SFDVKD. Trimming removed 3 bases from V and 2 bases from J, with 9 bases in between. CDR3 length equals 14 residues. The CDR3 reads CATSDPTIQETQYF. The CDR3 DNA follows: TGTGCCACCAGTGATCCGACTATACAAGAGACCCAGTACTTC.

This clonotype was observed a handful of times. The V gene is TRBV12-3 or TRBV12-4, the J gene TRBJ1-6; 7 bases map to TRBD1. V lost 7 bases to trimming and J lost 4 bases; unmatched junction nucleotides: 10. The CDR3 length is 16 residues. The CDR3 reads CASTDRDSIYNSPLHF. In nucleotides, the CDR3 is TGTGCCAGCACCGACAGGGATTCCATTTATAATTCACCCCTCCACTTT.

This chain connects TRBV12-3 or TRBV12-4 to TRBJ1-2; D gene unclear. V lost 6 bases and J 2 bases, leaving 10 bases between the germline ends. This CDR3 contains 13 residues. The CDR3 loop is CASSAVRNYGYTF. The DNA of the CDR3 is TGTGCCAGCAGCGCAGTACGCAACTATGGCTACACCTTC.

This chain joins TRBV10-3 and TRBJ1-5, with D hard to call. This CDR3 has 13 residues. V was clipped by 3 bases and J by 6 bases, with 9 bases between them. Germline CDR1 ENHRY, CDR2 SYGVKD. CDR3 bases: TGTGCCATCAGTGAATCGGAGGCTCAGCCCCAGCATTTT. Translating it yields CAISESEAQPQHF.

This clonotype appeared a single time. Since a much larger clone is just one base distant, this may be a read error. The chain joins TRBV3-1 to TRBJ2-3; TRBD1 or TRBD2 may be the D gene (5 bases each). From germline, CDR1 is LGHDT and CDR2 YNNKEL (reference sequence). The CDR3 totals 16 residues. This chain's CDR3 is CASSQEGHPSTDTRYF. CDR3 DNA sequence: TGTGCCAGCAGCCAAGAAGGACACCCTAGCACAGATACGCGGTATTTT.

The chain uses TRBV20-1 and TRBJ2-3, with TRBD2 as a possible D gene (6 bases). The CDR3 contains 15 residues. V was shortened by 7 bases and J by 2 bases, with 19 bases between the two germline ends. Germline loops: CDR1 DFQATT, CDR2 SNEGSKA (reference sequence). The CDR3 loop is CSVIPVRTTTDTQYF. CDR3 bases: TGCAGTGTCATACCCGTGCGGACTACCACAGATACGCAGTATTTT.